The 14 T cell receptor beta chains below come from one sample, sequenced in a study of blood T cell repertoires in COVID-19. Profiled with immunoSEQ multiplex PCR; TCRdb holds only in-frame clones, not every one. The sample includes some 13,000 clones, 75% to 85% seen only once; the top ten take 34%. Sequenced: peripheral blood. These receptors were taken from a human donor in a cohort sampled during active COVID-19.

V is TRBV11-2 and J is TRBJ2-1, with TRBD2 matching 7 bases. Per germline, CDR1 SGHAT and CDR2 FQNNGV. The CDR3 has 15 residues. The ends lost 1 base at V and 4 bases at J; junction bases unmatched: 4. CDR3 coding DNA: TGTGCCAGCAGCTTAGCGGGGGGTCCATACAATGAGCAGTTCTTC. Amino acid sequence: CASSLAGGPYNEQFF.

This clone was recorded only once. The chain has TRBV6-5 and TRBJ1-5; unclear D gene. This CDR3 contains 15 residues. Germline CDR1 reads MNHEY; CDR2 reads SVGAGI. V was shortened by 0 bases and J by 3 bases, with 9 bases between the two germline ends. In DNA form, the CDR3 reads TGTGCCAGCAGTTACTCGAATCGGGACAATCAGCCCCAGCATTTT. It is translated as CASSYSNRDNQPQHF.

The chain employs TRBV13 and TRBJ1-5, with D tentatively TRBD1 (5 bases). Germline-derived CDR1 and CDR2 are PRHDT and FYEKMQ (reference sequence). The CDR3 is 16 residues long. V was pared by 1 base and J by 2 bases, with 12 bases between. In nucleotides, the CDR3 is TGTGCCAGCAGCTTAGCGGTAACCAGGGGCAATCAGCCCCAGCATTTT. Its protein product is CASSLAVTRGNQPQHF.

This clone was observed once. The J gene is TRBJ1-1, the V gene TRBV14; maybe TRBD1 (5 bases). CDR3 length equals 15 residues. Per the germline V gene, CDR1 is SGHDN and CDR2 is FVKESK. Trimming took 5 bases from V and 4 from J, leaving 17 bases between them. CDR3 DNA: TGTGCCAGCAGCGCCCGGGACTTAAAAACCACTGAAGCTTTCTTT. This gives the protein CASSARDLKTTEAFF.

The rearrangement joins TRBV18 to TRBJ1-1, with 7 positions matching TRBD1. The CDR3 is 18 residues long. Looked up from germline, CDR1 is KGHSH and CDR2 is LQKENI. V lost 6 bases to trimming and J lost 0 bases; unmatched junction nucleotides: 16. The CDR3 DNA is TGTGCCAGCTCGCGGGCCGCCAATCCGGGACAGCTGAACACTGAAGCTTTCTTT. It translates to CASSRAANPGQLNTEAFF.

The chain is built from TRBV5-1 and TRBJ2-3; a weak D match, TRBD1 (6 bases). Trimming took 0 bases from V and 2 from J, leaving 7 bases between them. The CDR3 contains 14 residues. The germline gives CDR1 SGHRS, CDR2 YFSETQ. CDR3 loop: CASSLAGDTDTQYF. The CDR3 region has the DNA TGCGCCAGCAGCTTGGCAGGGGACACAGATACGCAGTATTTT.

The V gene is TRBV28, the J gene TRBJ2-7; 12 bases agree with TRBD1. Trimming at V came to 7 bases and at J to 6 bases, leaving 16 bases not matched to a gene. CDR1 is MDHEN, CDR2 SYDVKM, per germline. This CDR3 has 17 amino acids. Here the CDR3 reads CASTGQGAWVAGAEQYF. In nucleotides, the CDR3 is TGTGCCAGCACGGGACAGGGGGCGTGGGTAGCGGGGGCCGAGCAGTACTTC.

The chain couples TRBV5-1 to TRBJ1-6; TRBD1 matches at 8 bases. The CDR3 runs 14 residues. V trimming: 0 bases; J trimming: 7 bases; junction bases outside the gene matches: 0. Looked up from germline, CDR1 is SGHRS and CDR2 is YFSETQ. The CDR3 sequence is CASSLGQGNSPLHF. CDR3 bases: TGCGCCAGCAGCTTGGGACAGGGGAATTCACCCCTCCACTTT.

J is TRBJ1-3 and V is TRBV7-2; the D is unclear. The V gene lost 4 bases and the J gene lost 0 bases, with 10 bases spanning the gap. The CDR3 is 15 residues long. Per the germline V gene, CDR1 is SGHTA and CDR2 is FQGNSA. This CDR3 is CASSSPGFSGNTIYF. CDR3 nucleotide sequence: TGTGCCAGCAGCTCTCCGGGATTCTCTGGAAACACCATATATTTT. The full variable domain, in which reference TRBV7-2 and TRBJ1-3 provide the parts outside the CDR3, is GAGVSQSPSNKVTEKGKDVELRCDPISGHTALYWYRQSLGQGLEFLIYFQGNSAPDKSGLPSDRFSAERTGGSVSTLTIQRTQQEDSAVYLCASSSPGFSGNTIYFGEGSWLTVV.

The chain carries TRBV2 and TRBJ1-5; D gene unclear. Trimming removed 6 bases from V and 5 bases from J, with 11 bases in between. This CDR3 has 13 amino acids. Per germline, CDR1 SNHLY and CDR2 FYNNEI. In DNA form, the CDR3 reads TGTGCCAGCAGGACCCAGAGGGATCAGCCCCAGCATTTT. Encoded protein: CASRTQRDQPQHF.

This clone was recorded only once. At one end, the junction sequence differs from germline, possibly due to a read error. The V and J genes are TRBV30 and TRBJ1-1; D gene ambiguous. The CDR3 is 13 residues long. Germline V lookup: CDR1 GTSNPN, CDR2 SVGIG (reference sequence). CDR3 region: CARTAGFGTGAFF. The CDR3 nucleotides read TGTGCCCGGACGGCGGGCTTTGGCACTGGAGCTTTCTTT.

A few counts support this clone. The chain combines TRBV9 with TRBJ1-1; D not certain. Trimming left V 4 bases short and J 2 bases short, with 15 bases between. The length of the CDR3 is 15 residues. The germline CDR1 and CDR2 sequences are SGDLS and YYNGEE. The CDR3 spells CASSPPQGSNTEAFF. DNA for the CDR3: TGTGCCAGCAGCCCCCCACAAGGGAGTAACACTGAAGCTTTCTTT.

This rearrangement joins TRBV2 to TRBJ2-7; perhaps TRBD1 as D (6 bases). CDR1 and CDR2 from the germline V gene are SNHLY and FYNNEI. The CDR3 totals 12 residues. V was pared by 6 bases and J by 5 bases, with 11 bases between. The CDR3 here is CASREQGDEQYF. The CDR3 region has the DNA TGTGCCAGCAGGGAACAGGGTGACGAGCAGTACTTC.

This clone has just one count. V is TRBV5-1 and J is TRBJ2-3, with D tentatively TRBD2 (5 bases). V shed 2 bases and J shed 3 bases, with 10 bases lying between them. The CDR3 loop spans 14 amino acids. Per germline, CDR1 SGHRS and CDR2 YFSETQ. CDR3 in amino acids: CASSFPGRTDTQYF. CDR3 sequence (DNA): TGCGCCAGCAGCTTTCCTGGGAGAACAGATACGCAGTATTTT.